Presented here are 7 T cell receptor beta chains from one specimen sequenced in a study of blood T cells in healthy people across ages. The use of a sample-barcoded 5' primer and a J-beta primer mix characterized a second PCR of about 7 to 12 cycles. TCRdb processed the 5' RACE reads anew with MiXCR; each CDR3 protein has one entry. The profile covers 600,000 to 850,000 distinct CDR3 sequences, with 20% to 25% appearing a single time and 9.4% taken by the ten largest. These same records also appear under a second study, on T cells of mothers and their children.

The specimen sequenced was blood. These receptors were obtained from a boy aged 5-17 years in good health.

This chain connects TRBV24-1 to TRBJ2-3, with 7 bases lining up with TRBD2. The CDR3 contains 13 residues. After removal of 9 bases from V and 5 bases from J, the junction contained 7 bases not matched to a gene. Per the germline V gene, CDR1 is KGHDR and CDR2 is SFDVKD. The CDR3 is CATGGRAEDTQYF. The CDR3 nucleotides read TGTGCCACCGGAGGGAGGGCGGAAGATACGCAGTATTTT.

The table lists this clonotype with a few counts. V and J are TRBV4-3 and TRBJ2-7; 8 nucleotides agree with TRBD1. This CDR3 spans 15 amino acids. Trimming took 0 bases from V and 7 from J; bases not matched to a gene: 8. Germline V lookup: CDR1 LGHNA, CDR2 YSLEER. CDR3 DNA sequence: TGCGCCAGCAGCCAAGATAGGGGACAGGTTGGAGAGCAGTACTTC. Protein product: CASSQDRGQVGEQYF.

J is TRBJ1-2 and V is TRBV21-1; no check of the table's D call, TRBD1, against the DNA was made. TRBV21-1 is a known pseudogene. The length of the CDR3 is 16 residues. CDR3 protein: CASSPCLRRINYGYTF. CDR3 coding DNA: TGTGCCAGCAGCCCCTGCCTCAGGCGGATTAACTATGGCTACACCTTC.

This clonotype has just a few counts. The gene calls are TRBV12-3 or TRBV12-4 and TRBJ2-3, with D possibly being TRBD2 (6 bases). The CDR3 contains 14 residues. Trimming cost V 3 bases and J 4 bases, with 11 bases left between them. The CDR3 protein is CASSFTRRADTQYF. In DNA form, the CDR3 reads TGTGCCAGCAGTTTCACAAGGAGGGCAGATACGCAGTATTTT.

This clonotype has a handful of counts. This chain connects TRBV3-1 to TRBJ2-5; D remains ambiguous. Near its end, the DNA agrees better with TRBJ2-7, so the J call may be wrong. Germline-derived CDR1 and CDR2 are LGHDT and YNNKEL (reference sequence). There are 14 residues in the CDR3. The CDR3 sequence: CASSTLGPSYEQYF. The CDR3 coding sequence is TGTGCCAGCAGCACGCTCGGGCCGTCCTACGAGCAGTACTTC.

The chain couples TRBV28 to TRBJ2-7; the D is unclear. The CDR3 is 12 amino acids. In germline, CDR1 is MDHEN, CDR2 SYDVKM. Between the trimmed V and J ends, which lost 8 bases and 3 bases, there was a span of 11 bases. CDR3 in amino acids: CASGLDGYEQYF. The CDR3 DNA reads TGTGCCAGCGGATTGGACGGCTACGAGCAGTACTTC.

In this sample, this clonotype turned up a few times. V and J are TRBV4-1 and TRBJ2-5; D gene unclear. The J call may not be correct, given that the DNA end is closer to TRBJ2-7. The CDR3 is 14 residues long. Germline V gives CDR1 MGHRA, CDR2 YSYEKL. The CDR3 nucleotides read TGCGCCAGCAGCCAGATCCGCGACAATTACGAGCAGTACTTC. Amino acids: CASSQIRDNYEQYF.